The rows below give T cell receptor beta chains drawn from one sample of a study of OX40 agonist ivuxolimab in advanced cancers. TCRdb's table, derived via immunoSEQ multiplex PCR, lists solely in-frame clones and lacks some. Of tens of thousands of clones listed, 75% to 90% are singletons. The specimen comprised CD4+ or CD8+ T cells sorted from blood, sampled in a trial of the OX40 agonist ivuxolimab. Receptor source: an adult with an advanced solid tumor such as melanoma, head and neck, liver or kidney cancer. The CDR3 runs from the conserved cysteine through the conserved F or W. D genes are given only for firm matches. Size tells how often a clone was seen (once, few, many) or the class of an expanded clone, and some rows leave it out.

clone_size: NA; v_call: TRBV13; d_call: TRBD1; j_call: TRBJ2-7; cdr3_nt: TGTGCCAGCAGCCCCCCCGACAGGGGAGATAACGAGCAGTACTTC; cdr3_aa: CASSPPDRGDNEQYF
clone_size: NA; v_call: TRBV5-1; d_call: NA; j_call: TRBJ2-4; cdr3_nt: TGCGCCAGCAATCCCGGGGGGCGGATAGCCAAAAACATTCAGTACTTC; cdr3_aa: CASNPGGRIAKNIQYF
clone_size: NA; v_call: TRBV27; d_call: NA; j_call: TRBJ1-2; cdr3_nt: TGTGCCTGCTTAGGGAACTATGGCTACACCTTC; cdr3_aa: CACLGNYGYTF
clone_size: NA; v_call: TRBV20-1; d_call: NA; j_call: TRBJ1-6; cdr3_nt: TGCAGTGCCGACGTCGACCCCCTCCACTTT; cdr3_aa: CSADVDPLHF
clone_size: NA; v_call: TRBV29-1; d_call: NA; j_call: TRBJ2-7; cdr3_nt: TGCAGCGTCGTCCTAAGGGAGCCAATATCCTACGAGCAGTACTTC; cdr3_aa: CSVVLREPISYEQYF
clone_size: once; v_call: TRBV16; d_call: NA; j_call: TRBJ2-7; cdr3_nt: TGTGCCAGCAGCCAGCTTCAGGGTATCTACGAGCAGTACTTC; cdr3_aa: CASSQLQGIYEQYF
clone_size: NA; v_call: TRBV13; d_call: NA; j_call: TRBJ1-2; cdr3_nt: TGTGCCAGCAGCCAGGCGCAGGGAGGGGTAGCTAACTATGGCTACACCTTC; cdr3_aa: CASSQAQGGVANYGYTF
clone_size: NA; v_call: TRBV11-3; d_call: NA; j_call: TRBJ2-3; cdr3_nt: TGTGCCAGCAGCTATGACGGGGTAGATACGCAGTATTTT; cdr3_aa: CASSYDGVDTQYF
clone_size: NA; v_call: TRBV19; d_call: NA; j_call: TRBJ1-1; cdr3_nt: TGTGCCAGTAGAAACAGGGTCGCGAACACTGAAGCTTTCTTT; cdr3_aa: CASRNRVANTEAFF
clone_size: NA; v_call: TRBV7-9; d_call: NA; j_call: TRBJ2-3; cdr3_nt: TGTGCCGTCCGACAGGCCGTCACAGATACGCAGTATTTT; cdr3_aa: CAVRQAVTDTQYF
clone_size: NA; v_call: TRBV7-3; d_call: NA; j_call: TRBJ2-5; cdr3_nt: TGTGCCAGCAGCTTAGGTCTCTTGGGCGGGGAGACCCAGTACTTC; cdr3_aa: CASSLGLLGGETQYF
clone_size: NA; v_call: TRBV12-5; d_call: NA; j_call: TRBJ1-2; cdr3_nt: TGTGCTAGTGGCTCCGCCTCCGACTATGGCTACACCTTC; cdr3_aa: CASGSASDYGYTF
clone_size: NA; v_call: TRBV5-4; d_call: NA; j_call: TRBJ2-7; cdr3_nt: TGTGCCAGCAGCCCGACTTGGGGGGCCTACGAGCAGTACTTC; cdr3_aa: CASSPTWGAYEQYF
clone_size: few; v_call: TRBV28; d_call: NA; j_call: TRBJ2-5; cdr3_nt: TGTGCCAGCAGTTTATGGGGGGGAGAGACCCAGTACTTC; cdr3_aa: CASSLWGGETQYF
clone_size: NA; v_call: TRBV7-6; d_call: TRBD2; j_call: TRBJ2-3; cdr3_nt: TGTGCCAGCAGCTTAGCTAGCGGGGGGCGCACAGATACGCAGTATTTT; cdr3_aa: CASSLASGGRTDTQYF
clone_size: NA; v_call: TRBV7-9; d_call: NA; j_call: TRBJ1-1; cdr3_nt: TGTGCCAGCACCACACCCGGGATGAACACTGAAGCTTTCTTT; cdr3_aa: CASTTPGMNTEAFF
clone_size: NA; v_call: TRBV7-9; d_call: TRBD2; j_call: TRBJ2-7; cdr3_nt: TGTGCCAGCAGCTCGACTAGCGAGGCCTACGAGCAGTACTTC; cdr3_aa: CASSSTSEAYEQYF
clone_size: NA; v_call: TRBV6-4; d_call: NA; j_call: TRBJ2-2; cdr3_nt: TGTGCCAGCAGTGAAGGGGCCAACACCGGGGAGCTGTTTTTT; cdr3_aa: CASSEGANTGELFF
clone_size: NA; v_call: TRBV12-2; d_call: NA; j_call: TRBJ2-2; cdr3_nt: TGTGCAAGTCGCCTCCCCCAACAGGAATTGAACACCGGGGAGCTGTTTTTT; cdr3_aa: CASRLPQQELNTGELFF
clone_size: NA; v_call: TRBV27; d_call: TRBD2; j_call: TRBJ2-1; cdr3_nt: TGTGCCAGCAGTCCTTGGTCTAGCGGCATATACAATGAGCAGTTCTTC; cdr3_aa: CASSPWSSGIYNEQFF
clone_size: NA; v_call: TRBV6-5; d_call: TRBD1; j_call: TRBJ2-7; cdr3_nt: TGTGCCAGCAGTAGGGACAGCTACGAGCAGTACTTC; cdr3_aa: CASSRDSYEQYF
clone_size: NA; v_call: TRBV5-8; d_call: TRBD2; j_call: TRBJ2-1; cdr3_nt: TGTGCCAGCAGCTTGGGACTAGCGGGAGTGGGTGACTACAATGAGCAGTTCTTC; cdr3_aa: CASSLGLAGVGDYNEQFF
clone_size: few; v_call: TRBV27; d_call: NA; j_call: TRBJ1-5; cdr3_nt: TGTGCCAGCAAGGGGCAGTTAGGGGATCAGCCCCAGCATTTT; cdr3_aa: CASKGQLGDQPQHF
clone_size: NA; v_call: TRBV28; d_call: NA; j_call: TRBJ2-7; cdr3_nt: TGTGCCAGCGCCCCAGGGGCGGGGGACTACGAGCAGTACTTC; cdr3_aa: CASAPGAGDYEQYF
clone_size: NA; v_call: TRBV27; d_call: NA; j_call: TRBJ1-5; cdr3_nt: TGTGCCAGCAGTTTAATGTGGGGTAGCAATCAGCCCCAGCATTTT; cdr3_aa: CASSLMWGSNQPQHF
clone_size: NA; v_call: TRBV7-9; d_call: NA; j_call: TRBJ2-7; cdr3_nt: TGTGCCAGCAGCTTAGAGGGTCCAATATACGAGCAGTACTTC; cdr3_aa: CASSLEGPIYEQYF
clone_size: NA; v_call: TRBV15; d_call: NA; j_call: TRBJ2-4; cdr3_nt: TGTGCCACCAGCAGAGCCCCACTAGCCAAAAACATTCAGTACTTC; cdr3_aa: CATSRAPLAKNIQYF
clone_size: once; v_call: TRBV7-9; d_call: NA; j_call: TRBJ2-7; cdr3_nt: TGTGCCAGCAGCTTAGGCCACGGCGGCGAGCAGTACTTC; cdr3_aa: CASSLGHGGEQYF
clone_size: NA; v_call: TRBV13; d_call: TRBD2; j_call: TRBJ2-1; cdr3_nt: TGTGCCAGCAGCACACGGACTAGCGGGAGGGATGAGCAGTTCTTC; cdr3_aa: CASSTRTSGRDEQFF
clone_size: NA; v_call: TRBV4-1; d_call: NA; j_call: TRBJ2-4; cdr3_nt: TGCGCCAGCAGCCAGCTACCGGCAGGATCGGCGGACATTCAGTACTTC; cdr3_aa: CASSQLPAGSADIQYF